A single sample gave rise to the 22 T cell receptor beta chains below, sequenced in a study of blood T cell repertoires in COVID-19. Assay: immunoSEQ multiplex PCR; the TCRdb copy retains only in-frame clones and omits some. In the table there are roughly 250,000 clones, around 83% of which are singletons. Sequencing was carried out using peripheral blood. The source of these receptors is a woman between 50 and 59 years old with acute or convalescent COVID-19.

The rearrangement uses TRBV5-6 and TRBJ2-5, with D unclear. CDR3 length: 12 amino acids. V shed 2 bases and J shed 9 bases, with 11 bases lying between them. Germline V gene sequence: CDR1 SGHDT, CDR2 YYEEEE. The CDR3 nucleotides read TGTGCCAGCAGCTTAAACCGGCGGTCCCAGTACTTC. It encodes CASSLNRRSQYF.

The chain couples TRBV9 to TRBJ2-7; TRBD2 agrees at 10 bases. The J segment lost 4 bases and the V segment lost 0 bases, leaving 7 bases of the junction unmatched. The CDR3 covers 16 residues. Germline CDR1 SGDLS, CDR2 YYNGEE. The CDR3 DNA follows: TGTGCCAGCAGCGTAGCTCCAGCGGGAGGGCCTTACGAGCAGTACTTC. The encoded protein is CASSVAPAGGPYEQYF.

The chain carries TRBV10-3 and TRBJ2-7; 10 nucleotides agree with TRBD1. CDR3 length equals 15 residues. V lost 0 bases to trimming and J lost 4 bases; unmatched junction nucleotides: 3. Germline V gene lookup returns CDR1 ENHRY and CDR2 SYGVKD. DNA of the CDR3: TGTGCCATCAGTGAGTCGGGGACAGGGGTTTACGAGCAGTACTTC. As protein: CAISESGTGVYEQYF.

The rearrangement links TRBV7-8 to TRBJ2-3, with D tentatively TRBD2 (5 bases). V was pared by 6 bases and J by 2 bases, with 21 bases between. CDR3 length equals 17 residues. Looked up from germline, CDR1 is SGHVS and CDR2 is FQNEAQ. The CDR3: CASSRTATRVLTDTQYF. The DNA for the CDR3 is TGTGCCAGCAGTCGGACGGCTACTAGGGTGCTCACAGATACGCAGTATTTT.

The V call is TRBV6-4, the J call TRBJ1-2, with TRBD1 identical over 9 bases. Trimming at V came to 3 bases and at J to 8 bases, leaving 10 bases not matched to a gene. Germline V CDR1 and CDR2: MRHNA, SNTAGT. The CDR3 has 15 residues. The CDR3 sequence is CASSDGDRVSQGYTF. The CDR3 coding sequence is TGTGCCAGCAGTGATGGGGACAGGGTTTCTCAAGGCTACACCTTC.

The chain has TRBV10-2 and TRBJ2-7, with 8 nucleotides matching TRBD2. Trimming took 4 bases from V and 0 from J; bases not matched to a gene: 2. The CDR3 sequence is 14 residues long. The germline V gene encodes CDR1 WSHSY and CDR2 SAAADI. The DNA of the CDR3 is TGCGCCAGCAGTGGGGGACTAGGCTCCTACGAGCAGTACTTC. This translates into CASSGGLGSYEQYF.

The rearrangement links TRBV24-1 to TRBJ1-5; 7 positions match TRBD1. CDR3 length: 16 amino acids. V lost 4 bases, J lost 0 bases, and 5 bases stayed unmatched. The germline V gene encodes CDR1 KGHDR and CDR2 SFDVKD. The CDR3 DNA is TGTGCCACCAGTGACACCGGGACAGATAGCAATCAGCCCCAGCATTTT. Amino acid sequence: CATSDTGTDSNQPQHF.

This sequence joins TRBV27 and TRBJ2-7; 8 nucleotides align to TRBD2. The germline V gene has CDR1 MNHEY and CDR2 SMNVEV (reference sequence). The V gene end was trimmed by 3 bases and the J gene end by 6 bases; junction bases not matched to a gene: 4. CDR3 length: 13 amino acids. CDR3 in amino acids: CASSFGRDLEQYF. The CDR3 coding sequence is TGTGCCAGCAGTTTCGGGAGGGACCTCGAGCAGTACTTC.

CDR3 protein: CASSEGAPSPLHF. The CDR3 DNA is TGTGCCAGCAGCGAGGGGGCTCCCTCACCCCTCCACTTT. This rearrangement joins TRBV6-5 to TRBJ1-6; TRBD1 aligns across 7 bases. Germline V CDR1 and CDR2: MNHEY, SVGAGI. V dropped 6 bases and J dropped 10; count of bases not matched to a gene: 6. The CDR3 covers 13 residues.

The chain is built from TRBV28 and TRBJ1-4; 8 bases agree with TRBD1. Per germline, CDR1 MDHEN and CDR2 SYDVKM. CDR3 size: 13 residues. V shed 11 bases, J shed 6 bases, and the junction held 8 bases outside the gene matches. The CDR3 protein is CAALAGGDEKLFF. The CDR3 bases are TGTGCCGCGCTTGCAGGGGGCGATGAAAAACTGTTTTTT.

The gene calls are TRBV5-8 and TRBJ1-2; a possible D gene is TRBD1 (6 bases). V was cut by 4 bases and J by 4 bases, with 11 bases left in between. The V gene's germline CDR1 is SGHTS and CDR2 YDEGEE. The CDR3 has 13 residues. The CDR3 loop reads CASSRTGPYGYTF. The CDR3 DNA reads TGTGCCAGCAGCCGTACAGGGCCCTATGGCTACACCTTC.

J is TRBJ1-5 and V is TRBV10-2; 7 bases agree with TRBD1. V gave up 1 base and J gave up 0 bases; unmatched junction bases: 3. The CDR3 runs 16 residues. In germline, CDR1 is WSHSY, CDR2 SAAADI. CDR3 protein: CASSEYRGNSNQPQHF. The CDR3, as DNA: TGCGCCAGCAGTGAGTACAGGGGAAATAGCAATCAGCCCCAGCATTTT.

V usage is TRBV3-1 (or the pseudogene TRBV3-2) and J usage is TRBJ1-4; no firm D call. This CDR3 contains 13 residues. The V gene lost 4 bases and the J gene lost 8 bases, with 11 bases spanning the gap. From germline, CDR1 is LGHDT and CDR2 YNNKEL (reference sequence). The CDR3 protein is CASSPTRLEKLFF. As DNA, the CDR3 is TGTGCCAGCAGCCCGACTCGTTTGGAAAAACTGTTTTTT.

This chain links TRBV10-3 with TRBJ2-5, with TRBD2 matching over 7 bases. Germline CDR1 and CDR2: ENHRY and SYGVKD. V trimming: 11 bases; J trimming: 0 bases; junction bases outside the gene matches: 6. The CDR3 runs 13 residues. In DNA, the CDR3 is TGTGCCTCGGGGGAGGGGAACCAAGAGACCCAGTACTTC. Translated: CASGEGNQETQYF.

The rearrangement joins TRBV9 to TRBJ2-4, with 14 bases identical to TRBD2. The CDR3 covers 15 residues. The junction had 3 bases not matched to a gene; V was cut back by 4 bases and J by 6 bases. Per germline, CDR1 SGDLS and CDR2 YYNGEE. For the CDR3, the DNA is TGTGCCAGCAGCCCCGGGACTAGCGGGGGAAACATTCAGTACTTC. Its translation is CASSPGTSGGNIQYF.

This clone was counted once. The rearrangement uses TRBV6-5 and TRBJ1-3; D call uncertain. V lost 7 bases, J lost 0 bases, and 10 bases lay in between. The CDR3 is made up of 14 amino acids. Germline V gene lookup returns CDR1 MNHEY and CDR2 SVGAGI. The CDR3 loop reads CASIPVNSGNTIYF. The CDR3, as DNA: TGTGCCAGCATCCCAGTCAACTCTGGAAACACCATATATTTT.

This clone came up once. This chain links TRBV21-1 with TRBJ1-5. TRBV21-1 is a known pseudogene. The CDR3 has 14 amino acids. Here the CDR3 DNA reads TGTGCCAGCAGCAAATTGATACTGAATCAGCCCCAGCATTTT. The encoded protein is CASSKLILNQPQHF.

The chain combines TRBV2 with TRBJ2-1; 7 bases are shared with TRBD2. The CDR3 covers 14 residues. Per the germline V gene, CDR1 is SNHLY and CDR2 is FYNNEI. V dropped 7 bases and J dropped 2; count of bases not matched to a gene: 5. CDR3 amino acids: CASNTGTTYNEQFF. The CDR3 DNA reads TGTGCCAGCAATACCGGGACTACCTACAATGAGCAGTTCTTC.

This chain connects TRBV6-6 to TRBJ2-3, with a weak D call TRBD1 (6 bases). V gave up 4 bases and J gave up 5 bases, with 13 bases separating them. CDR1 is MNHNY and CDR2 is SVGAGI in the germline V gene (reference sequence). The CDR3 consists of 14 residues. The CDR3 nucleotides are TGTGCCAGCAGTTGGCGTGACAGGAAAGATACGCAGTATTTT. It yields the protein CASSWRDRKDTQYF.

This CDR3 reads CASSLTIGGLGNEQFF. The CDR3 DNA reads as TGCGCCAGCAGCCTGACCATAGGGGGATTGGGCAATGAGCAGTTCTTC. This sequence joins TRBV5-1 and TRBJ2-1; D is perhaps TRBD1 (6 bases). Per the germline V gene, CDR1 is SGHRS and CDR2 is YFSETQ. The CDR3 runs 16 residues. Trimming cost V 4 bases and J 6 bases, with 20 bases left between them.

This chain connects TRBV12-3 or TRBV12-4 to TRBJ1-2; a weak D match, TRBD1 (6 bases). CDR3 length equals 12 residues. Deletions cut 6 bases from V and 10 bases from J, with 15 bases between. The DNA of the CDR3 is TGTGCCAGCAGATGGGCAGGGGCTGACTACACCTTC. Amino acid sequence: CASRWAGADYTF.

The genes are TRBV5-5 and TRBJ1-6, with D possibly being TRBD1 (6 bases). The V end lost 3 bases, the J end lost 10 bases, and 14 bases lay between the germline ends. The germline V gene encodes CDR1 SGHKS and CDR2 YYEKEE (reference sequence). This CDR3 is 14 amino acids long. Here the CDR3 DNA reads TGTGCCAGCAGCTCGACAGGTCCACCCTCACCCCTCCACTTT. It translates to CASSSTGPPSPLHF.